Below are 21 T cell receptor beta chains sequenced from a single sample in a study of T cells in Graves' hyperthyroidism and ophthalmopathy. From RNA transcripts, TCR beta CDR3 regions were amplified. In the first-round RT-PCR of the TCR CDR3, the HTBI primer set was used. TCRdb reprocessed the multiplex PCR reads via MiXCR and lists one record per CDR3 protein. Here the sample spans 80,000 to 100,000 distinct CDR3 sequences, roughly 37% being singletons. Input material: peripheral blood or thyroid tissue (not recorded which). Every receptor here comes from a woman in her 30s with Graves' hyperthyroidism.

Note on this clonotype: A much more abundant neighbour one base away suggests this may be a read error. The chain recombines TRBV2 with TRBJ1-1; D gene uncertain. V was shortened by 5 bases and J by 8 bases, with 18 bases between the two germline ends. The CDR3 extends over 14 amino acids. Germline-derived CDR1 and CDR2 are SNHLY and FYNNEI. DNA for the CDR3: TGTGCCAGCAGTTTACGGAACGATAGCCCCGAAGCTTTCTTT. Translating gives CASSLRNDSPEAFF.

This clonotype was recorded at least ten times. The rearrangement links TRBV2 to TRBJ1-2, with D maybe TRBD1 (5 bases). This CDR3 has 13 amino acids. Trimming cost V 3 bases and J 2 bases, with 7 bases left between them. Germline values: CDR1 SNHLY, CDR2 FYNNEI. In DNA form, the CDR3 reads TGTGCCAGCAGTGAGGGGGGAAACTATGGCTACACCTTC. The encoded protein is CASSEGGNYGYTF.

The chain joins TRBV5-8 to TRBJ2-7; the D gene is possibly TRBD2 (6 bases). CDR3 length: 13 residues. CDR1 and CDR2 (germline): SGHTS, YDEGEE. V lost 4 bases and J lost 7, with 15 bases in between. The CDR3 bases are TGTGCCAGCAGCCTGGGACTGGCGTTGGAGCAGTACTTC. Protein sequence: CASSLGLALEQYF. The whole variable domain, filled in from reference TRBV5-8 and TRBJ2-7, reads EAGVTQSPTHLIKTRGQQATLRCSPISGHTSVYWYQQALGLGLQFLLWYDEGEERNRGNFPPRFSGRQFPNYSSELNVNALELEDSALYLCASSLGLALEQYFGPGTRLTVT.

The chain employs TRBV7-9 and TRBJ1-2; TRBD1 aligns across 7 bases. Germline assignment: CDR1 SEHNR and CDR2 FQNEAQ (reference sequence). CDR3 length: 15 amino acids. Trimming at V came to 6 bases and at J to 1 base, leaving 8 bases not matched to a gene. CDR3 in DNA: TGTGCCAGCAGATCCGGACAGGCTTATAACTATGGCTACACCTTC. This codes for CASRSGQAYNYGYTF.

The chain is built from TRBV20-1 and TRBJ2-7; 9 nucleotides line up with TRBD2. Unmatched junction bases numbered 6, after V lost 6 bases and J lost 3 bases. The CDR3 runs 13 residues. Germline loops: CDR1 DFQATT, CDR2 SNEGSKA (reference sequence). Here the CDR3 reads CSAIAGVFYEQYF. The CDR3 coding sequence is TGCAGTGCGATAGCGGGAGTGTTCTACGAGCAGTACTTC.

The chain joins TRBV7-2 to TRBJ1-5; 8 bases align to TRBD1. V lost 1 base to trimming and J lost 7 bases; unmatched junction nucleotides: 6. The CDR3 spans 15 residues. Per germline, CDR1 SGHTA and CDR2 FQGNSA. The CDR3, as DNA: TGTGCCAGCAGCTTAGGTACAGGGGGAACGCAGCCCCAGCATTTT. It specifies CASSLGTGGTQPQHF.

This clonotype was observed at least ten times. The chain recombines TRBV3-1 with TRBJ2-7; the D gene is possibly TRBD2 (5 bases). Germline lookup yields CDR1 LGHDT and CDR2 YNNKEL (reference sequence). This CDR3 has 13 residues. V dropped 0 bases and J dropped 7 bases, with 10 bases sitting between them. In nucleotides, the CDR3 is TGTGCCAGCAGCCAAGATCGGACTTTGGAGCAGTACTTC. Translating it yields CASSQDRTLEQYF.

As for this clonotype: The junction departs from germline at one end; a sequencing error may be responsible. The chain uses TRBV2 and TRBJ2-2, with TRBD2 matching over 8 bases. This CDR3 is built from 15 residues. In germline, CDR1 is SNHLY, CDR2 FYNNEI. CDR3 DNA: TGTGCCAGCTCAACCGGGACTAGTATCTCCGGGGGGCTGTTTTTT. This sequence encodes CASSTGTSISGGLFF.

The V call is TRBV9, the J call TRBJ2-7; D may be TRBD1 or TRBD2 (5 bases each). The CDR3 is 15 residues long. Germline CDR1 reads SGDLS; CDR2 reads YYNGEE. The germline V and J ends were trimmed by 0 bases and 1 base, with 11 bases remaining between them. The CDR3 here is CASSVGGSGSYEQYF. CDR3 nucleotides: TGTGCCAGCAGCGTAGGGGGGAGCGGTTCCTACGAGCAGTACTTC.

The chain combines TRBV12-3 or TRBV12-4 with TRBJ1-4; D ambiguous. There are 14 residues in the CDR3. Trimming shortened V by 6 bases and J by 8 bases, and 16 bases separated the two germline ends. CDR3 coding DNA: TGTGCCAGCAGCCTAATGGTGACGGCCGAAAAACTGTTTTTT. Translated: CASSLMVTAEKLFF.

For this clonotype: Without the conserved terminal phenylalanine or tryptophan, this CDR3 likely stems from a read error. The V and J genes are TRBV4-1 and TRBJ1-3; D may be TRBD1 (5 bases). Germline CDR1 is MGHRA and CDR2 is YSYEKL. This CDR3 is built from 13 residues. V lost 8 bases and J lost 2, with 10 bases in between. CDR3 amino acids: CASGPGTGNTIYS. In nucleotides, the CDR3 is TGCGCCAGCGGCCCAGGGACTGGAAACACCATATATTCT.

DNA for the CDR3: TGCAGTGCGACGGGACAGACCTACACCTTC. Translating it yields CSATGQTYTF. The genes are TRBV20-1 and TRBJ1-2, with 7 positions matching TRBD1. Looked up from germline, CDR1 is DFQATT and CDR2 is SNEGSKA (reference sequence). After removal of 6 bases from V and 10 bases from J, the junction contained 5 bases not matched to a gene. CDR3 length: 10 amino acids.

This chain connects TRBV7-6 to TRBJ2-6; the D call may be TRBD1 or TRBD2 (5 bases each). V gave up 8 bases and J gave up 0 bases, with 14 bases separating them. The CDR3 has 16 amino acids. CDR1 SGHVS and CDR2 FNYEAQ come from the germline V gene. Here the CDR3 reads CASSPPGGSGANVLTF. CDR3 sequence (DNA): TGTGCCAGCTCCCCCCCTGGGGGCTCTGGGGCCAACGTCCTGACTTTC.

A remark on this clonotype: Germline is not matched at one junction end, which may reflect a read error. The CDR3 DNA follows: TGTGCCTGCAGCCTCACGTTGGTACAAGAGACCCAGTACTTC. Translation: CACSLTLVQETQYF. The J gene is TRBJ2-5, the V gene TRBV7-9; no definite D call. Germline CDR1 and CDR2: SEHNR and FQNEAQ (reference sequence). The CDR3 covers 14 residues.

As DNA, the CDR3 is TGTGCCACCAGCAGTTTACTGGCTGGCGGCTACGAGCAGTACTTC. As protein: CATSSLLAGGYEQYF. The chain combines TRBV15 with TRBJ2-7; D is unclear. CDR3 length: 15 residues. Germline V gene data show CDR1 as LNHNV and CDR2 as YYDKDF (reference sequence). V shed 3 bases and J shed 3 bases, with 15 bases lying between them. The variable domain in full, completed from reference TRBV15 and TRBJ2-7, reads DAMVIQNPRYQVTQFGKPVTLSCSQTLNHNVMYWYQQKSSQAPKLLFHYYDKDFNNEADTPDNFQSRRPNTSFCFLDIRSPGLGDTAMYLCATSSLLAGGYEQYFGPGTRLTVT.

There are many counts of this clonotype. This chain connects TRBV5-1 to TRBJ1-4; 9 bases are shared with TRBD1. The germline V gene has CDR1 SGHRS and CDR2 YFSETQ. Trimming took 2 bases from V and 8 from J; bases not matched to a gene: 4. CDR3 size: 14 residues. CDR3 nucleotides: TGCGCCAGCAGCTTAGGGACAGGGCAAGAAAAACTGTTTTTT. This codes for CASSLGTGQEKLFF.

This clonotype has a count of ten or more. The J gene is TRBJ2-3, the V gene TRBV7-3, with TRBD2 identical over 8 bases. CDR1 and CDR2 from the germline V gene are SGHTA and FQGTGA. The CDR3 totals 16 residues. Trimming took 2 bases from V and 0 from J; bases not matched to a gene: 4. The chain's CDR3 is CASSLLSGGSTDTQYF. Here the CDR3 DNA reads TGTGCCAGCAGCTTACTCAGCGGGGGAAGCACAGATACGCAGTATTTT.

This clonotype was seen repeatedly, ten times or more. CDR3 DNA sequence: TGTGCCAGCAGCTGGGACCGACCGCAGGATGAGCAGTACTTC. As protein: CASSWDRPQDEQYF. The genes are TRBV11-2 and TRBJ2-7, with D possibly being TRBD1 or TRBD2 (5 bases each). Trimming shortened V by 4 bases and J by 7 bases, and 17 bases separated the two germline ends. The length of the CDR3 is 14 residues. Germline assignment: CDR1 SGHAT and CDR2 FQNNGV.

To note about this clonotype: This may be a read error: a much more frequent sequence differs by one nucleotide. The CDR3 DNA reads TGCGCCAGCAGATCAGAACCCGGGGATACGCAGTATTTT. This sequence encodes CASRSEPGDTQYF. This chain connects TRBV5-1 to TRBJ2-3; D gene ambiguous. Germline CDR1 SGHRS, CDR2 YFSETQ. V dropped 5 bases and J dropped 6 bases, with 13 bases sitting between them. The CDR3 totals 13 residues.

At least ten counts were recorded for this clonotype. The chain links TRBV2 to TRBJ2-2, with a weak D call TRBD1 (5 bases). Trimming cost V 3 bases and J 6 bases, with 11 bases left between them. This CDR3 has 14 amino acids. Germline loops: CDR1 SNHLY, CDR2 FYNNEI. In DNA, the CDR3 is TGTGCCAGCAGTGAGCAGGGTTCCGCCGGGGAGCTGTTTTTT. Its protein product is CASSEQGSAGELFF.

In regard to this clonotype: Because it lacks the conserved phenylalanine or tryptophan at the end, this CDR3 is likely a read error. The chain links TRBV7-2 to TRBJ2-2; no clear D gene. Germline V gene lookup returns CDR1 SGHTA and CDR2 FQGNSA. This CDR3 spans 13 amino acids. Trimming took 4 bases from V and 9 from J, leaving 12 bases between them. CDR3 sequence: CASSSLWSRELFY. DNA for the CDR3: TGTGCCAGCAGCTCCCTGTGGTCTAGGGAGCTGTTTTAT.